This T cell receptor beta chain was retrieved from a study of blood T cell repertoires in COVID-19. Study-wide context: COVID-19 samples collected from the United States, Italy and Spain covered acute and convalescent phases.

The assay was immunoSEQ multiplex PCR, and TCRdb's table has in-frame clones only and misses some. The profile shows about 200,000 clones, about 93% of them singletons. Seattle patients were enrolled while actively infected and followed longitudinally. The TCR was taken from a man in his 60s with COVID-19, enrolled during active disease. Source material: peripheral blood.

CDR3 sequence: CASSLRDRGRQPQHF. The CDR3 bases are TGTGCCAGCAGCTTAAGGGACAGGGGGCGTCAGCCCCAGCATTTT. V and J are TRBV7-6 and TRBJ1-5; TRBD1 matches at 12 bases. Trimming at V came to 2 bases and at J to 6 bases, leaving 2 bases not matched to a gene. In germline, CDR1 is SGHVS, CDR2 FNYEAQ. The CDR3 length is 15 residues.